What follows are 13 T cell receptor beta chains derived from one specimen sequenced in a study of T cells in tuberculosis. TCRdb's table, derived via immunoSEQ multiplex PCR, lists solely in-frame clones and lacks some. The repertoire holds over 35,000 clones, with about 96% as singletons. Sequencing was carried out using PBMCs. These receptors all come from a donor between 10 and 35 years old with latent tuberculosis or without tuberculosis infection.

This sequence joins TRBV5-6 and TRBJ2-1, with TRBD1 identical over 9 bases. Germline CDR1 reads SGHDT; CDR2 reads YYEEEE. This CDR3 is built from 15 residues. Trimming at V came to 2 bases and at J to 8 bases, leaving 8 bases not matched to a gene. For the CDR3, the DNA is TGTGCCAGCAGCTTCGGGACAGGGAAACTTTATGAGCAGTTCTTC. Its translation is CASSFGTGKLYEQFF.

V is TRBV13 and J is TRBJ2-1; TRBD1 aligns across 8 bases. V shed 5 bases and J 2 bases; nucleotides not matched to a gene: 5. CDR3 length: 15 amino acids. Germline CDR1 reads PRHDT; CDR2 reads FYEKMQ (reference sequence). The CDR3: CASSPKQGAYNEQFF. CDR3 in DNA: TGTGCCAGCAGCCCAAAACAGGGGGCCTACAATGAGCAGTTCTTC.

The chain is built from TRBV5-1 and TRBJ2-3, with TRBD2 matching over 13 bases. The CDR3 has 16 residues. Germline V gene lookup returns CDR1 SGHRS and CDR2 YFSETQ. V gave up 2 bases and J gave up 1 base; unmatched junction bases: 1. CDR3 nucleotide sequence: TGCGCCAGCAGCTTTGGGACTAGCGGGGGCACAGATACGCAGTATTTT. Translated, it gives CASSFGTSGGTDTQYF.

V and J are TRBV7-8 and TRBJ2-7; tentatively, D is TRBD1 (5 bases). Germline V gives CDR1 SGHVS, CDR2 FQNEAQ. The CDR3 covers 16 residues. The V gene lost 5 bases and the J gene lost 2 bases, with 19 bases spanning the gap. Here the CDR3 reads CASSLQDRPLTYEQYF. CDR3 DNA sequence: TGTGCCAGCAGCCTACAGGACCGACCCCTCACCTACGAGCAGTACTTC.

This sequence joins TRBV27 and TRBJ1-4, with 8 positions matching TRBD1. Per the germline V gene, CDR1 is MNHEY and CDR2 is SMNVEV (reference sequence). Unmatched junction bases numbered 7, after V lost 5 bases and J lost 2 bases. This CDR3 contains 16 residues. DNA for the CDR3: TGTGCCAGCAGTAAAGACAGGGGAGTCACTAATGAAAAACTGTTTTTT. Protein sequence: CASSKDRGVTNEKLFF.

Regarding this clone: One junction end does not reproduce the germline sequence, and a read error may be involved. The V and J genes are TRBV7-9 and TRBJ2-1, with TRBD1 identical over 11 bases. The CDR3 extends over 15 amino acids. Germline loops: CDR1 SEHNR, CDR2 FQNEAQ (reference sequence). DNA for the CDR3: TGTGCCAGCAGCTCTGGGACAGGGGGTTACCTTATGCAGGTCTTC. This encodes CASSSGTGGYLMQVF.

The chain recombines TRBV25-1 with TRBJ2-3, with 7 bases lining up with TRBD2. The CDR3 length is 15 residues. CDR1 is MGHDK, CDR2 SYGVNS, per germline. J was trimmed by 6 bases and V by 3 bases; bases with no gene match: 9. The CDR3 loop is CASSDGTLGGDTQYF. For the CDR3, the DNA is TGTGCCAGCAGTGATGGGACCTTGGGGGGGGATACGCAGTATTTT.

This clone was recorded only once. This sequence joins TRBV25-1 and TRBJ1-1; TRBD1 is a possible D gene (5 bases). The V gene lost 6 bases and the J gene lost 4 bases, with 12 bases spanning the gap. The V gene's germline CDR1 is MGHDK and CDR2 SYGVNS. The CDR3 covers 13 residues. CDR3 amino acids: CASRTMGGTEAFF. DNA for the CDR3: TGTGCCAGCAGGACGATGGGGGGCACTGAAGCTTTCTTT.

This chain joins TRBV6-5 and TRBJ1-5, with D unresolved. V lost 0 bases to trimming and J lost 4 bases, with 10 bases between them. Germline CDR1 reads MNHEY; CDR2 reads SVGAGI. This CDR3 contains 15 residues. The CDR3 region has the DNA TGTGCCAGCAGTTACTCGATTGGGCAGAATCAGCCCCAGCATTTT. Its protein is CASSYSIGQNQPQHF.

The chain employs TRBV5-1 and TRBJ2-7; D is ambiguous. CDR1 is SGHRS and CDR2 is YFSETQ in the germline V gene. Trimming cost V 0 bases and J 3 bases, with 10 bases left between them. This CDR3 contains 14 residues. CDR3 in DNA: TGCGCCAGCAGCTTGGTTCCGGGTTACTACGAGCAGTACTTC. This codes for CASSLVPGYYEQYF.

CDR3 nucleotide sequence: TGCGCCAGCAGCTTAGACGGTCGGGGAGGAAACACCATATATTTT. Protein product: CASSLDGRGGNTIYF. This rearrangement joins TRBV5-1 to TRBJ1-3; the D is unclear. V was cut by 2 bases and J by 4 bases, with 13 bases left in between. Germline loops: CDR1 SGHRS, CDR2 YFSETQ. CDR3 length: 15 amino acids. Filled out from reference TRBV5-1 and TRBJ1-3, the complete variable domain reads KAGVTQTPRYLIKTRGQQVTLSCSPISGHRSVSWYQQTPGQGLQFLFEYFSETQRNKGNFPGRFSGRQFSNSRSEMNVSTLELGDSALYLCASSLDGRGGNTIYFGEGSWLTVV.

CDR3 DNA sequence: TGCAGCGTTGGGCCTAACAGGGGCCGATGGCAAGAGACCCAGTACTTC. It yields the protein CSVGPNRGRWQETQYF. The chain uses TRBV29-1 and TRBJ2-5; 7 nucleotides agree with TRBD1. V lost 4 bases to trimming and J lost 2 bases; unmatched junction nucleotides: 13. CDR1 is SQVTM and CDR2 is ANQGSEA in the germline V gene. There are 16 residues in the CDR3.

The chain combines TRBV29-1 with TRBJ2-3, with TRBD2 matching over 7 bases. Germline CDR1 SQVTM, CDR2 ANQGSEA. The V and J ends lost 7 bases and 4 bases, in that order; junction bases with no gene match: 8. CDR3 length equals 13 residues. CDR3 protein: CSATGGSPDTQYF. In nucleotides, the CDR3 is TGCAGCGCCACGGGGGGTAGTCCAGATACGCAGTATTTT.